The rows below give T cell receptor beta chains drawn from one sample of a study of T cell changes during pregnancy in multiple sclerosis. Repertoires were generated with immunoSEQ multiplex PCR, while TCRdb's copy carries only in-frame clones and drops some. The data contain some 110,000 clones, 85% to 95% of them singletons. This specimen consisted of peripheral blood, obtained after pregnancy. The receptors stem from a female donor with multiple sclerosis, enrolled in a pregnancy study. Both conserved end residues are part of each CDR3. Fields, in order: J gene, D gene, V gene, clone size, CDR3 protein, CDR3 DNA. D genes are given only for firm matches. The listing skips clone size in some rows; elsewhere it reads once, few, many or a size class.

TRBJ2-2,-,TRBV7-6,once,CASSQDSTNTGELFF,TGTGCCAGCAGCCAGGACAGCACGAACACCGGGGAGCTGTTTTTT
TRBJ1-1,TRBD1,TRBV7-2,-,CASSLGDRANTEAFF,TGTGCCAGCAGCTTAGGGGACAGGGCGAACACTGAAGCTTTCTTT
TRBJ1-1,-,TRBV10-3,-,CASRAREGPEAFF,TGTGCCTCCCGCGCCAGGGAGGGGCCTGAAGCTTTCTTT
TRBJ1-5,-,TRBV15,-,CATSRDRGVQPQHF,TGTGCCACCAGCAGAGATCGGGGGGTTCAGCCCCAGCATTTT
TRBJ1-1,-,TRBV11-2,-,CASSLGPSGSEAFF,TGTGCCAGCAGCTTAGGACCCTCAGGGTCTGAAGCTTTCTTT
TRBJ1-1,TRBD1,TRBV28,-,CASRGQGVGNTEAFF,TGTGCCAGCAGAGGACAGGGGGTAGGGAACACTGAAGCTTTCTTT
TRBJ1-1,-,TRBV2,-,CASSQRTAMNTEAFF,TGTGCCAGCAGTCAAAGGACAGCAATGAACACTGAAGCTTTCTTT
TRBJ1-2,TRBD1,TRBV15,-,CATSDRAYGYTF,TGTGCCACCAGCGACAGGGCATATGGCTACACCTTC
TRBJ1-1,-,TRBV29-1,-,CSVEVSGNTEAFF,TGCAGCGTTGAAGTCAGCGGGAACACTGAAGCTTTCTTT
TRBJ2-7,-,TRBV6-1,-,CASREQAKQYF,TGTGCCAGCAGGGAACAGGCGAAGCAGTACTTC
TRBJ2-5,TRBD1,TRBV6-6,-,CASSNTGEGGQETQYF,TGTGCCAGCAGTAACACAGGGGAAGGTGGTCAAGAGACCCAGTACTTC
TRBJ2-3,TRBD1,TRBV4-2,-,CASSQDPGTGVKSDTQYF,TGTGCCAGCAGCCAAGATCCCGGGACAGGGGTAAAATCGGATACGCAGTATTTT
TRBJ1-2,-,TRBV6-4,-,CASSERSDRNYGYTF,TGTGCCAGCAGTGAACGGTCCGACAGAAACTATGGCTACACCTTC
TRBJ2-1,-,TRBV7-2,-,CASSLTSIEQFF,TGTGCCAGCAGTTTAACTAGCATTGAGCAGTTCTTC
TRBJ1-5,TRBD1,TRBV28,-,CASRWDRLQVSYSNQPQHF,TGTGCCAGCAGGTGGGACAGACTACAAGTTTCTTATAGCAATCAGCCCCAGCATTTT
TRBJ1-1,-,TRBV5-6,-,CASSLIPVDTEAFF,TGTGCCAGCAGCCTTATACCGGTGGACACTGAAGCTTTCTTT
TRBJ1-1,TRBD1,TRBV19,few,CASAEQGALNTEAFF,TGTGCCAGCGCTGAACAGGGGGCTCTGAACACTGAAGCTTTCTTT
TRBJ2-7,-,TRBV27,-,CASSDTTGSEQYF,TGTGCCAGCAGTGACACCACAGGGTCCGAGCAGTACTTC
TRBJ2-5,TRBD1,TRBV19,-,CASSIGTGGTQYF,TGTGCCAGTAGTATAGGGACAGGAGGGACCCAGTACTTC
TRBJ2-5,-,TRBV19,-,CASSIGNSRVETQYF,TGTGCCAGTAGTATAGGGAACTCCAGGGTGGAGACCCAGTACTTC
TRBJ1-1,TRBD1,TRBV15,-,CATSRETGELTEAFF,TGTGCCACCAGCAGAGAGACAGGGGAATTAACTGAAGCTTTCTTT
TRBJ1-4,-,TRBV30,-,CAWSWTVDEKLFF,TGTGCCTGGAGTTGGACAGTTGATGAAAAACTGTTTTTT
TRBJ2-1,-,TRBV30,-,CAWSRASTGREQFF,TGTGCCTGGAGCCGCGCCTCGACAGGGAGGGAGCAGTTCTTC
TRBJ1-1,TRBD1,TRBV2,-,CASSELRTGRNTEAFF,TGTGCCAGCAGTGAACTTCGGACAGGGCGGAACACTGAAGCTTTCTTT
TRBJ1-5,-,TRBV18,-,CASSPLARGPISNQPQHF,TGTGCCAGCTCACCCCTAGCCAGGGGCCCAATTAGCAATCAGCCCCAGCATTTT
TRBJ2-1,TRBD2,TRBV5-4,-,CASSSRTSGYNEQFF,TGTGCCAGCAGCTCCCGGACTAGCGGGTACAATGAGCAGTTCTTC
TRBJ2-3,-,TRBV2,-,CASKAGTFTDTQYF,TGTGCCAGCAAGGCGGGGACCTTCACAGATACGCAGTATTTT
TRBJ2-7,-,TRBV5-1,once,CASSSTSSYEQYF,TGCGCCAGCAGCTCGACTAGCTCCTACGAGCAGTACTTC
TRBJ1-4,TRBD1,TRBV19,-,CASRSQGESKLFF,TGTGCCAGTAGGTCTCAGGGGGAGAGTAAACTGTTTTTT
TRBJ2-5,TRBD1,TRBV10-3,-,CAIKSEGQLEETQYF,TGTGCCATCAAAAGCGAGGGACAGCTTGAAGAGACCCAGTACTTC
TRBJ1-1,-,TRBV30,-,CAWSPHTGQNSEAFF,TGTGCCTGGAGTCCTCACACTGGACAGAATTCTGAAGCTTTCTTT
TRBJ2-2,-,TRBV19,-,CASSISLRTGELFF,TGTGCCAGTAGTATTAGTTTGAGAACCGGGGAGCTGTTTTTT
TRBJ1-1,-,TRBV5-1,-,CASSLVQQTRDTEAFF,TGCGCCAGCAGCTTGGTTCAGCAGACGCGGGACACTGAAGCTTTCTTT
TRBJ1-1,-,TRBV6-1,-,CASSGGYGTEAFF,TGTGCCAGCAGTGGAGGGTATGGCACTGAAGCTTTCTTT
TRBJ1-4,-,TRBV6-6,-,CASSSGWSTNEKLFF,TGTGCCAGCAGTTCGGGGTGGTCAACTAATGAAAAACTGTTTTTT
TRBJ1-5,-,TRBV19,few,CASSSQGNQPQHF,TGTGCCAGTAGTTCCCAGGGGAATCAGCCCCAGCATTTT
TRBJ2-6,-,TRBV19,-,CASSMSPITGANVLTF,TGTGCCAGTAGTATGTCCCCCATTACAGGGGCCAACGTCCTGACTTTC
TRBJ1-3,-,TRBV27,once,CASSLTGHSGNTIYF,TGTGCCAGCAGTCTTACAGGCCACTCTGGAAACACCATATATTTT
TRBJ2-1,TRBD2,TRBV5-1,-,CASSGGTSGNNEQFF,TGCGCCAGCAGCGGGGGGACTAGCGGAAACAATGAGCAGTTCTTC
TRBJ1-5,TRBD1,TRBV6-1,-,CASHPDRVQPQHF,TGTGCCAGCCACCCCGACAGGGTACAGCCCCAGCATTTT
TRBJ2-2,-,TRBV5-3,once,CARSLSCTGELFF,TGTGCCAGAAGCTTGTCTTGCACCGGGGAGCTGTTTTTT
TRBJ2-1,-,TRBV28,once,CASIPNSYNEQFF,TGTGCCAGCATCCCTAACTCCTACAATGAGCAGTTCTTC
TRBJ2-7,-,TRBV25-1,-,CASSDPGDYEQYF,TGTGCCAGCAGTGATCCGGGGGACTACGAGCAGTACTTC
TRBJ1-2,TRBD1,TRBV30,once,CAWSAGGTIGYTF,TGTGCCTGGAGTGCAGGGGGAACTATAGGCTACACCTTC
TRBJ2-1,TRBD1,TRBV29-1,-,CSVEEGTGYNEQFF,TGCAGCGTTGAAGAGGGGACAGGGTACAATGAGCAGTTCTTC
TRBJ2-2,TRBD1,TRBV10-1,-,CASRGQGAAGELFF,TGCGCCAGCAGGGGACAGGGGGCGGCCGGGGAGCTGTTTTTT
TRBJ2-3,TRBD2,TRBV18,-,CASSPPLAVGDTQYF,TGTGCCAGCTCACCACCTCTAGCGGTAGGGGATACGCAGTATTTT
TRBJ2-5,TRBD1,TRBV5-1,-,CASSGTGGETQYF,TGCGCCAGCTCCGGGACAGGGGGAGAGACCCAGTACTTC
TRBJ2-6,-,TRBV4-1,-,CASSHSLGANVLTF,TGCGCCAGCAGCCATTCCCTGGGGGCCAACGTCCTGACTTTC
TRBJ2-7,TRBD2,TRBV9,-,CASSVSGVPGLADPEQYF,TGTGCCAGCAGCGTCTCCGGAGTACCGGGACTAGCGGACCCCGAGCAGTACTTC